The 25 T cell receptor beta chains listed next were all sequenced from one sample in a study of CD8 T cells in ankylosing spondylitis. General study findings and limits: Eight or nine highly homologous variants formed a TCR beta motif that appeared characteristic of ankylosing spondylitis blood.

MiXCR was run by TCRdb on the 5' RACE reads, yielding one entry per CDR3 protein. The table lists 450,000 or so distinct CDR3 sequences, about 24% of them singletons, with roughly 0.9% in the top ten. The antigens these receptors bind are not known. The sequenced sample was blood, either unsorted or a sorted T cell fraction (not recorded which). The receptors derive from a male donor with ankylosing spondylitis.

This clonotype has only a few counts. The chain joins TRBV12-3 or TRBV12-4 to TRBJ2-3; TRBD2 aligns across 9 bases. The CDR3 totals 15 residues. The trim removed 5 bases at V and 6 bases at J, leaving 9 bases unmatched. Here the CDR3 DNA reads TGTGCCAGCAGTCCCCGGTGGAGCGGGAGGGATACGCAGTATTTT. Protein: CASSPRWSGRDTQYF.

This clonotype was seen at least ten times. The chain links TRBV5-1 to TRBJ2-5; 7 bases align to TRBD1. The V and J ends lost 3 bases and 3 bases, in that order; junction bases with no gene match: 5. Germline values: CDR1 SGHRS, CDR2 YFSETQ. The CDR3 covers 14 residues. As DNA, the CDR3 is TGCGCCAGCAGCTCGACAGGGACGAAAGAGACCCAGTACTTC. It encodes CASSSTGTKETQYF.

J is TRBJ2-1 and V is TRBV12-5; D tentatively fits TRBD1 or TRBD2 (5 bases each). Trimming shortened V by 1 base and J by 4 bases, and 14 bases separated the two germline ends. Looked up from germline, CDR1 is LGHNT and CDR2 is FRNRAP. CDR3 length: 16 amino acids. DNA of the CDR3: TGTGCTAGTGGTTTGGACGGACAAGGGAGTTACAATGAGCAGTTCTTC. Amino acids: CASGLDGQGSYNEQFF.

The J gene is TRBJ2-5, the V gene TRBV11-2, with D maybe TRBD2 (5 bases). CDR3 length equals 14 residues. Germline lookup yields CDR1 SGHAT and CDR2 FQNNGV. V was cut by 1 base and J by 5 bases, with 11 bases left in between. The CDR3 loop reads CASSLVKGVETQYF. In nucleotides, the CDR3 is TGTGCCAGCAGCTTAGTTAAGGGAGTGGAGACCCAGTACTTC.

The chain employs TRBV7-9 and TRBJ1-3, with D unclear. Germline V CDR1 and CDR2: SEHNR, FQNEAQ (reference sequence). Between the trimmed V and J ends, which lost 7 bases and 1 base, there was a span of 8 bases. The CDR3 totals 13 residues. The CDR3 nucleotides read TGTGCCAGCATCGGACCGTCTGGAAACACCATATATTTT. Amino acids: CASIGPSGNTIYF.

The chain carries TRBV12-3 or TRBV12-4 and TRBJ2-5; tentatively, D is TRBD2 (5 bases). The CDR3 is 13 amino acids. V was trimmed by 3 bases and J by 5 bases, leaving 10 bases between them. The chain's CDR3 is CASSLTNLETQYF. DNA of the CDR3: TGTGCCAGCAGTTTGACTAACCTGGAGACCCAGTACTTC.

This clonotype occurred a few times. The chain has TRBV5-1 and TRBJ2-6; D is unclear. Germline V gives CDR1 SGHRS, CDR2 YFSETQ. V lost 0 bases and J 0 bases, leaving 7 bases between the germline ends. This CDR3 is 16 amino acids long. The CDR3 spells CASSLDPYSGANVLTF. The CDR3 DNA follows: TGCGCCAGCAGCTTGGACCCTTACTCTGGGGCCAACGTCCTGACTTTC.

V is TRBV24-1 and J is TRBJ2-4, with no clear D. V gave up 7 bases and J gave up 1 base, with 10 bases separating them. The germline CDR1 and CDR2 sequences are KGHDR and SFDVKD. The CDR3 has 14 residues. The CDR3 DNA reads as TGTGCCACCAGCCCGGCCGGGGCCAAAAACATTCAGTACTTC. Amino acids: CATSPAGAKNIQYF.

The chain employs TRBV6-6 and TRBJ1-2; 8 bases line up with TRBD1. The CDR3 spans 13 residues. CDR1 and CDR2 (germline): MNHNY, SVGAGI (reference sequence). Losses at the gene ends were 4 bases for V and 8 bases for J; bases not matched to a gene: 6. CDR3 nucleotide sequence: TGTGCCAGCAGTTTCCAGGGGGCGCGCGGCTACACCTTC. It specifies CASSFQGARGYTF.

This clonotype was seen only a few times. This chain joins TRBV7-2 and TRBJ1-5, with D possibly matching TRBD1 (6 bases). Trimming removed 3 bases at V and 0 bases at J, with 9 bases between. Germline CDR1 reads SGHTA; CDR2 reads FQGNSA. This CDR3 has 15 amino acids. CDR3 nucleotides: TGTGCCAGCAGCTTGGGGGACATTAGCAATCAGCCCCAGCATTTT. It translates to CASSLGDISNQPQHF.

J is TRBJ2-1 and V is TRBV7-2, with 7 bases matching TRBD2. There are 15 residues in the CDR3. Germline V gene sequence: CDR1 SGHTA, CDR2 FQGNSA. The V segment lost 4 bases and the J segment 7 bases; nucleotides outside the gene matches: 10. The CDR3 DNA is TGTGCCAGCAGCTCGCCGCCCACGCGGGAGAATGAGCAGTTCTTC. Residues: CASSSPPTRENEQFF.

This clonotype was counted ten times or more. The V and J genes are TRBV11-2 and TRBJ2-1, with D tentatively TRBD1 (6 bases). The V gene lost 5 bases and the J gene lost 3 bases, with 23 bases spanning the gap. CDR1 is SGHAT, CDR2 FQNNGV, per germline. This CDR3 spans 18 amino acids. This chain's CDR3 is CASSARPKGELIYNEQFF. The CDR3 DNA follows: TGTGCCAGCAGCGCCCGTCCCAAGGGGGAATTAATCTACAATGAGCAGTTCTTC.

This clonotype has ten or more counts. V gene TRBV5-1 combines with J gene TRBJ1-1; 7 bases line up with TRBD1. Germline V lookup: CDR1 SGHRS, CDR2 YFSETQ. The CDR3 sequence is 15 residues long. V dropped 3 bases and J dropped 2; count of bases not matched to a gene: 7. CDR3 amino acids: CASSSRVGGNTEAFF. CDR3 DNA sequence: TGCGCCAGCAGCTCCCGAGTAGGGGGCAACACTGAAGCTTTCTTT.

This clonotype was seen a handful of times. The gene calls are TRBV2 and TRBJ1-5; 7 bases agree with TRBD1. Trimming removed 3 bases from V and 7 bases from J; junction bases left unmatched: 6. The CDR3 runs 14 residues. Germline CDR1 is SNHLY and CDR2 is FYNNEI. In DNA form, the CDR3 reads TGTGCCAGCAGTGACAAATACAGGGGCCAGCCCCAGCATTTT. This translates into CASSDKYRGQPQHF. The full variable domain, in which reference TRBV2 and TRBJ1-5 provide the parts outside the CDR3, is EPEVTQTPSHQVTQMGQEVILRCVPISNHLYFYWYRQILGQKVEFLVSFYNNEISEKSEIFDDQFSVERPDGSNFTLKIRSTKLEDSAMYFCASSDKYRGQPQHFGDGTRLSIL.

The chain combines TRBV20-1 with TRBJ2-1; the D gene could be TRBD1 or TRBD2 (7 bases each). The V end lost 4 bases, the J end lost 2 bases, and 18 bases lay between the germline ends. This CDR3 is 16 amino acids long. Germline assignment: CDR1 DFQATT and CDR2 SNEGSKA (reference sequence). The DNA for the CDR3 is TGCAGTGCTACCATGCAGGGGGGAGGGACCTACAATGAGCAGTTCTTC. It codes for CSATMQGGGTYNEQFF.

The chain has TRBV27 and TRBJ2-7; TRBD2 agrees at 10 bases. J was trimmed by 6 bases and V by 0 bases; bases with no gene match: 5. There are 15 residues in the CDR3. CDR1 is MNHEY and CDR2 is SMNVEV in the germline V gene (reference sequence). The CDR3 coding sequence is TGTGCCAGCAGTTTATCCGGACTAGCGGAGGGCGAGCAGTACTTC. Its protein product is CASSLSGLAEGEQYF.

The chain is built from TRBV5-1 and TRBJ2-5; 8 bases match TRBD1. The CDR3 extends over 16 amino acids. CDR1 is SGHRS, CDR2 YFSETQ, per germline. With 4 bases clipped from V and 1 base from J, the junction kept 9 bases outside the gene matches. The CDR3 DNA follows: TGCGCCAGCAGCAGAACCGGGACAGGTTCCCAAGAGACCCAGTACTTC. This encodes CASSRTGTGSQETQYF.

The CDR3 coding sequence is TGTGCCACCAGTGCCTTGAAGACTAGCGGGCGTACCTACAATGAGCAGTTCTTC. This translates into CATSALKTSGRTYNEQFF. The J gene is TRBJ2-1, the V gene TRBV24-1, with 10 bases fitting TRBD2. The CDR3 is made up of 18 amino acids. Trimming took 5 bases from V and 2 from J; bases not matched to a gene: 11. CDR1 is KGHDR and CDR2 is SFDVKD in the germline V gene.

The chain has TRBV5-1 and TRBJ2-5; tentative D call: TRBD1 (5 bases). This CDR3 has 14 residues. Germline assignment: CDR1 SGHRS and CDR2 YFSETQ. Trimming took off 2 bases at V and 5 bases at J, with 13 bases between the two ends. CDR3 nucleotide sequence: TGCGCCAGCAGCTTTTGGCAGGGTAGGGAGACCCAGTACTTC. Its translation: CASSFWQGRETQYF.

This clonotype was detected only a few times. V and J are TRBV10-2 and TRBJ1-2, with D possibly being TRBD1 (5 bases). V lost 7 bases and J 4 bases, leaving 16 bases between the germline ends. The CDR3 has 14 residues. Per the germline V gene, CDR1 is WSHSY and CDR2 is SAAADI. The CDR3 here is CASTGGDGSYGYTF. CDR3 bases: TGCGCCAGCACCGGGGGGGACGGGTCCTATGGCTACACCTTC.

The chain has TRBV27 and TRBJ1-2; 7 bases map to TRBD1. CDR3 size: 14 residues. Unmatched junction bases numbered 5, after V lost 0 bases and J lost 7 bases. CDR1 and CDR2 from the germline V gene are MNHEY and SMNVEV (reference sequence). The CDR3 loop reads CASSLSTGEGGYTF. The CDR3 coding sequence is TGTGCCAGCAGTTTATCAACAGGGGAGGGTGGCTACACCTTC.

The genes are TRBV7-2 and TRBJ2-5; D uncertain. Trimming took 5 bases from V and 4 from J, leaving 14 bases between them. Germline V CDR1 and CDR2: SGHTA, FQGNSA. The CDR3 loop spans 14 amino acids. CDR3 DNA: TGTGCCAGCAGCCCCCTGGGCTTTAGAGAGACCCAGTACTTC. Translated: CASSPLGFRETQYF.

The chain is built from TRBV7-8 and TRBJ2-1, with D perhaps matching TRBD2 (6 bases). The ends were cut back, 7 bases at V and 0 bases at J, with 13 bases in the middle. CDR3 size: 15 residues. Germline CDR1 and CDR2: SGHVS and FQNEAQ. CDR3 sequence (DNA): TGTGCCAGCACCTATGACGGGAGCTCCTACAATGAGCAGTTCTTC. This encodes CASTYDGSSYNEQFF.

V gene TRBV5-1 combines with J gene TRBJ2-7; 7 nucleotides align to TRBD2. The CDR3 is 14 residues long. Losses at the gene ends were 4 bases for V and 7 bases for J; bases not matched to a gene: 11. Germline CDR1 and CDR2: SGHRS and YFSETQ. CDR3 nucleotide sequence: TGCGCCAGCAGCGGGGGACTAAAACCTGGAGAGCAGTACTTC. This gives the protein CASSGGLKPGEQYF.

This sequence joins TRBV6-1 and TRBJ2-1; D may be TRBD2 (5 bases). Trimming took 5 bases from V and 2 from J, leaving 13 bases between them. This CDR3 region has 15 residues. Germline lookup yields CDR1 MNHNS and CDR2 SASEGT. The CDR3 region is CASSRTFRTYNEQFF. The CDR3 DNA sequence: TGTGCCAGCAGTCGGACTTTTAGAACCTACAATGAGCAGTTCTTC.